The 31 T cell receptor beta chains reported below all come from one sample, sequenced in a study of OX40 agonist ivuxolimab in advanced cancers. Sequencing used immunoSEQ multiplex PCR; TCRdb keeps in-frame clones, though not all of them. The sample has approximately 94,000 clones, approximately 90% seen once. Sample: CD4+ or CD8+ T cells sorted from blood, taken in a trial of the OX40 agonist ivuxolimab. These receptors all stem from an adult with an advanced solid tumor such as melanoma, head and neck, liver or kidney cancer.

This chain joins TRBV6-6 and TRBJ2-1, with no clear D. Germline lookup yields CDR1 MNHNY and CDR2 SVGAGI (reference sequence). The ends were cut back, 4 bases at V and 14 bases at J, with 15 bases in the middle. This CDR3 comprises 12 residues. CDR3 in amino acids: CASSSNRGRKFF. CDR3 nucleotide sequence: TGTGCCAGCAGTTCCAACAGAGGAAGAAAGTTCTTC.

The chain uses TRBV6-5 and TRBJ2-7; the D gene is possibly TRBD2 (5 bases). The V gene's germline CDR1 is MNHEY and CDR2 SVGAGI. V was clipped by 5 bases and J by 2 bases, with 16 bases between them. The CDR3 consists of 15 residues. CDR3 coding DNA: TGTGCCAGCAGTCGAGGGCCCCGAGAAACCTACGAGCAGTACTTC. It specifies CASSRGPRETYEQYF.

The chain recombines TRBV7-3 with TRBJ2-1; 8 bases fit TRBD2. CDR1 is SGHTA and CDR2 is FQGTGA in the germline V gene. V was pared by 5 bases and J by 9 bases, with 12 bases of the junction left unmatched. The CDR3 is 15 residues long. Here the CDR3 reads CASSPQTSERGEQFF. Written as DNA, the CDR3 is TGTGCCAGCAGCCCGCAGACTAGCGAGCGGGGTGAGCAGTTCTTC.

This chain joins TRBV2 and TRBJ1-2, with TRBD1 matching 7 bases. V lost 6 bases, J lost 6 bases, and 4 bases stayed unmatched. Germline V gene sequence: CDR1 SNHLY, CDR2 FYNNEI. The CDR3 consists of 12 residues. The CDR3 loop is CASRTGFDGYTF. As DNA, the CDR3 is TGTGCCAGCAGGACAGGGTTCGATGGCTACACCTTC.

This chain links TRBV5-4 with TRBJ2-3; D ambiguous. The V end was cut by 4 bases, the J end by 6 bases, with 12 bases between. The germline CDR1 and CDR2 sequences are SGHNT and YYREEE (reference sequence). The CDR3 is made up of 13 amino acids. The CDR3 region is CASSNPSSDTQYF. DNA of the CDR3: TGTGCCAGCAGCAATCCTAGTTCCGATACGCAGTATTTT.

The gene calls are TRBV7-9 and TRBJ2-3; possibly TRBD2 for D (5 bases). CDR1 and CDR2 from the germline V gene are SEHNR and FQNEAQ (reference sequence). The CDR3 loop spans 14 amino acids. Trimming cost V 0 bases and J 1 base, with 5 bases left between them. The chain's CDR3 is CASSLAGGTDTQYF. DNA of the CDR3: TGTGCCAGCAGCTTAGCGGGAGGCACAGATACGCAGTATTTT.

The rearrangement uses TRBV18 and TRBJ2-4; 8 bases line up with TRBD1. The ends lost 4 bases at V and 9 bases at J; junction bases unmatched: 5. The CDR3 covers 13 residues. Looked up from germline, CDR1 is KGHSH and CDR2 is LQKENI. The CDR3 DNA reads TGTGCCAGCTCACTAAGACAGGGGAGCATTCAGTACTTC. Its translation is CASSLRQGSIQYF.

The chain couples TRBV7-9 to TRBJ1-5; 7 positions agree with TRBD1. V lost 5 bases and J lost 5; bases outside the gene matches: 3. Germline V gene data show CDR1 as SEHNR and CDR2 as FQNEAQ (reference sequence). The CDR3 covers 13 residues. The CDR3 DNA sequence: TGTGCCAGCAGCGCCCAGGGGGATCAGCCCCAGCATTTT. Translating gives CASSAQGDQPQHF.

This sequence joins TRBV19 and TRBJ2-4; D uncertain. Trimming took off 5 bases at V and 9 bases at J, with 8 bases between the two ends. This CDR3 is 11 amino acids long. Germline CDR1 is LNHDA and CDR2 is SQIVND (reference sequence). CDR3 sequence (DNA): TGTGCCAGTAGTTCGGCTAGCATTCAGTACTTC. It translates to CASSSASIQYF.

The J gene is TRBJ2-3, the V gene TRBV5-6; D is possibly TRBD2 (5 bases). The germline V gene has CDR1 SGHDT and CDR2 YYEEEE. This CDR3 is built from 13 residues. Trimming pared 0 bases from V and 6 bases from J, leaving 8 bases between. This CDR3 is CASSLAPGDTQYF. The CDR3 coding sequence is TGTGCCAGCAGCTTGGCACCGGGGGATACGCAGTATTTT. Supplemented by reference TRBV5-6 and TRBJ2-3, the full variable domain reads DAGVTQSPTHLIKTRGQQVTLRCSPKSGHDTVSWYQQALGQGPQFIFQYYEEEERQRGNFPDRFSGHQFPNYSSELNVNALLLGDSALYLCASSLAPGDTQYFGPGTRLTVL.

The chain links TRBV2 to TRBJ2-7; D is undetermined. The CDR3 sequence is 13 residues long. The germline V gene has CDR1 SNHLY and CDR2 FYNNEI. V dropped 5 bases and J dropped 2 bases, with 10 bases sitting between them. Here the CDR3 DNA reads TGTGCCAGCAGTCCCGACTTGGCCTACGAGCAGTACTTC. It codes for CASSPDLAYEQYF.

A single count supports this clone. The rearrangement uses TRBV27 and TRBJ2-7, with D perhaps TRBD1 (6 bases). Germline V gene data show CDR1 as MNHEY and CDR2 as SMNVEV (reference sequence). The CDR3 covers 15 residues. V was cut by 6 bases and J by 0 bases, with 15 bases left in between. This CDR3 reads CASRDRPFGSYEQYF. The CDR3 DNA sequence: TGTGCCAGCAGAGACAGGCCGTTTGGCTCCTACGAGCAGTACTTC.

The chain has TRBV5-6 and TRBJ1-2; 8 bases fit TRBD1. Germline CDR1 and CDR2: SGHDT and YYEEEE. Trimming removed 7 bases from V and 5 bases from J; junction bases left unmatched: 19. This CDR3 is built from 17 residues. The CDR3 sequence: CASSEGQVGRPPYGYTF. Written as DNA, the CDR3 is TGTGCCAGCTCCGAGGGACAGGTGGGGCGGCCGCCTTATGGCTACACCTTC.

The chain is built from TRBV27 and TRBJ2-7; 10 bases are shared with TRBD2. Per the germline V gene, CDR1 is MNHEY and CDR2 is SMNVEV (reference sequence). Trimming took 10 bases from V and 5 from J; bases not matched to a gene: 8. This CDR3 region has 13 residues. CDR3 in amino acids: CATGTSVFDEQYF. CDR3 DNA: TGTGCCACCGGGACTAGCGTTTTCGACGAGCAGTACTTC.

The V call is TRBV6-5, the J call TRBJ2-5, with 9 positions matching TRBD2. CDR1 MNHEY and CDR2 SVGAGI come from the germline V gene. The CDR3 totals 14 residues. V dropped 5 bases and J dropped 5; count of bases not matched to a gene: 6. CDR3: CASSRAGGGETQYF. The CDR3, as DNA: TGTGCCAGCAGTAGAGCGGGAGGTGGGGAGACCCAGTACTTC.

The chain links TRBV7-2 to TRBJ2-2, with 13 bases fitting TRBD2. V lost 5 bases to trimming and J lost 6 bases; unmatched junction nucleotides: 9. Germline loops: CDR1 SGHTA, CDR2 FQGNSA. The CDR3 consists of 17 residues. The CDR3 protein is CASSPRWTSGSPGELFF. The DNA for the CDR3 is TGTGCCAGCAGCCCTAGGTGGACTAGCGGGAGCCCCGGGGAGCTGTTTTTT.

V and J are TRBV29-1 and TRBJ2-1; 7 nucleotides match TRBD1. Germline V CDR1 and CDR2: SQVTM, ANQGSEA. The junction had 5 bases not matched to a gene; V was cut back by 6 bases and J by 0 bases. This CDR3 contains 14 residues. The CDR3 DNA reads as TGCAGCGTCGTAGGGACAGTCTCCTACAATGAGCAGTTCTTC. Translating gives CSVVGTVSYNEQFF.

This rearrangement joins TRBV6-6 to TRBJ2-1; maybe TRBD1 (6 bases). The germline V and J ends were trimmed by 7 bases and 9 bases, with 16 bases remaining between them. Germline V gene sequence: CDR1 MNHNY, CDR2 SVGAGI (reference sequence). The CDR3 consists of 13 residues. The CDR3 loop reads CASTERGSGEQFF. The CDR3 DNA sequence: TGTGCCAGCACCGAAAGGGGGTCGGGTGAGCAGTTCTTC.

The rearrangement uses TRBV7-2 and TRBJ2-2, with 10 bases that match TRBD1. The CDR3 runs to 17 residues. Germline V gene sequence: CDR1 SGHTA, CDR2 FQGNSA. V was pared by 5 bases and J by 3 bases, with 9 bases of the junction left unmatched. The CDR3 sequence: CASSLGRDRGHTGELFF. As DNA, the CDR3 is TGTGCCAGCAGCCTAGGCCGGGACAGGGGACACACCGGGGAGCTGTTTTTT.

The J gene is TRBJ2-1, the V gene TRBV10-3, with TRBD1 matching 9 bases. The CDR3 totals 16 residues. With V trimmed by 5 bases and J by 7 bases, 12 bases remained unmatched. Germline CDR1 reads ENHRY; CDR2 reads SYGVKD. CDR3 protein: CAISSTIQGARNEQFF. The CDR3 coding sequence is TGTGCCATCAGTTCAACTATACAGGGGGCGCGGAATGAGCAGTTCTTC.

The chain's CDR3 is CASSAGTSGYEQYF. For the CDR3, the DNA is TGTGCCAGCAGTGCCGGGACTAGCGGCTACGAGCAGTACTTC. The rearrangement links TRBV6-6 to TRBJ2-7; 11 nucleotides agree with TRBD2. Trimming removed 5 bases from V and 3 bases from J; junction bases left unmatched: 3. The length of the CDR3 is 14 residues. From germline, CDR1 is MNHNY and CDR2 SVGAGI (reference sequence).

V usage is TRBV10-3 and J usage is TRBJ1-5, with a tentative D call TRBD1 (5 bases). Deletions cut 2 bases from V and 8 bases from J, with 10 bases between. The CDR3 consists of 13 residues. The germline V gene has CDR1 ENHRY and CDR2 SYGVKD. CDR3 protein: CAISEGGRKPQHF. DNA of the CDR3: TGTGCCATCAGTGAGGGGGGGAGGAAGCCCCAGCATTTT.

The rearrangement joins TRBV27 to TRBJ2-2, with a weak D call TRBD1 (6 bases). Trimming stripped 6 bases from V and 6 bases from J, with 11 bases between. Germline V gene data show CDR1 as MNHEY and CDR2 as SMNVEV (reference sequence). The CDR3 consists of 13 residues. CDR3 protein: CASSPWGPGELFF. The CDR3 nucleotides are TGTGCCAGCAGCCCATGGGGGCCCGGGGAGCTGTTTTTT.

The CDR3 DNA reads as TGTGCCAGCTCACCCCCGCTGAACACTGAAGCTTTCTTT. Amino acid sequence: CASSPPLNTEAFF. The chain carries TRBV18 and TRBJ1-1; unclear D gene. This CDR3 is built from 13 residues. Germline CDR1 reads KGHSH; CDR2 reads LQKENI. The V end lost 3 bases, the J end lost 0 bases, and 5 bases lay between the germline ends.

This clone occurred a few times. V is TRBV6-5 and J is TRBJ2-7, with D possibly TRBD2 on 5 matching bases. V gave up 5 bases and J gave up 7 bases, with 15 bases separating them. This CDR3 comprises 13 residues. The germline gives CDR1 MNHEY, CDR2 SVGAGI. The CDR3 here is CASSIKDSREQYF. DNA for the CDR3: TGTGCCAGCAGTATTAAGGACTCTAGGGAGCAGTACTTC.

The J gene is TRBJ1-4, the V gene TRBV7-2; perhaps TRBD1 as D (5 bases). CDR1 SGHTA and CDR2 FQGNSA come from the germline V gene. V lost 3 bases and J 0 bases, leaving 8 bases between the germline ends. The CDR3 runs 15 residues. For the CDR3, the DNA is TGTGCCAGCAGCTTGCAGGGTACAACTAATGAAAAACTGTTTTTT. Protein: CASSLQGTTNEKLFF.

The rearrangement uses TRBV5-1 and TRBJ1-2; 10 bases fit TRBD1. Germline V gene sequence: CDR1 SGHRS, CDR2 YFSETQ. This CDR3 region has 16 residues. The J segment lost 8 bases and the V segment lost 4 bases, leaving 14 bases of the junction unmatched. The CDR3: CASSERQGAISSGYTF. CDR3 DNA: TGCGCCAGCAGCGAGCGACAGGGGGCTATATCGTCCGGCTACACCTTC.

This clone has just a few counts. The chain carries TRBV28 and TRBJ1-5, with TRBD1 identical over 7 bases. V was clipped by 6 bases and J by 3 bases; unmatched bases: 5. Germline lookup yields CDR1 MDHEN and CDR2 SYDVKM. The CDR3 covers 14 residues. The CDR3 loop reads CASRSGTVNQPQHF. The CDR3 DNA follows: TGTGCCAGCAGGAGCGGGACAGTCAATCAGCCCCAGCATTTT. Variable domain in full (rest from reference TRBV28 and TRBJ1-5): DVKVTQSSRYLVKRTGEKVFLECVQDMDHENMFWYRQDPGLGLRLIYFSYDVKMKEKGDIPEGYSVSREKKERFSLILESASTNQTSMYLCASRSGTVNQPQHFGDGTRLSIL.

Concerning this clone itself: Other nucleotide sequences from this sample produce the same CDR3. J is TRBJ2-1 and V is TRBV5-1; no definite D call. The CDR3 has 14 amino acids. Trimming took 0 bases from V and 3 from J, leaving 7 bases between them. The germline CDR1 and CDR2 sequences are SGHRS and YFSETQ. The CDR3 nucleotides are TGCGCCAGCAGCTTGGGGGGAATCTACAATGAGCAGTTCTTC. Translation gives CASSLGGIYNEQFF. Using reference TRBV5-1 and TRBJ2-1 for the parts outside the CDR3, the full variable domain is KAGVTQTPRYLIKTRGQQVTLSCSPISGHRSVSWYQQTPGQGLQFLFEYFSETQRNKGNFPGRFSGRQFSNSRSEMNVSTLELGDSALYLCASSLGGIYNEQFFGPGTRLTVL.

The chain couples TRBV15 to TRBJ2-2, with TRBD1 matching 9 bases. The V gene's germline CDR1 is LNHNV and CDR2 YYDKDF (reference sequence). CDR3 length equals 15 residues. V was pared by 10 bases and J by 4 bases, with 10 bases of the junction left unmatched. DNA for the CDR3: TGTGCCATAAGTTCCGGGACAGGGCTCACCGGGGAGCTGTTTTTT. It translates to CAISSGTGLTGELFF.

This clone was seen only a few times. This chain links TRBV2 with TRBJ1-5, with 8 positions matching TRBD1. Germline lookup yields CDR1 SNHLY and CDR2 FYNNEI. V trimming: 6 bases; J trimming: 5 bases; junction bases outside the gene matches: 3. This CDR3 comprises 13 residues. The CDR3 DNA follows: TGTGCCAGCAGGGGGACAGGCTATCAGCCCCAGCATTTT. Its protein product is CASRGTGYQPQHF.